The table lists the clone carrying this T cell receptor beta chain with many counts. No antigen is known for it. This specimen comes from a study of T cells after yellow fever vaccination. Study-wide results and caveats: Some clonotypes were seen in both the CD4 and the CD8 compartments. These made up a small share and likely arose from convergent recombination.

CDR3 length equals 15 residues. With 0 bases clipped from V and 10 bases from J, the junction kept 9 bases outside the gene matches. Germline V gene data show CDR1 as LGHNA and CDR2 as YSLEER. The TCR cDNA carried a universal primer site and UMIs from 5'RACE template switching. TCRdb ran MiXCR on the 5' RACE reads and lists one entry per CDR3 protein. The sample lists 340,000 or so distinct CDR3 sequences; roughly an eighth were seen once. This clonotype was sampled from a man aged 18 to 30 who received the YFV17D yellow fever vaccine. V gene TRBV4-3 combines with J gene TRBJ2-5; 9 nucleotides agree with TRBD1. The specimen comprised CD4+ T cells sorted from PBMCs, sampled 15 days after the yellow fever booster vaccination. CDR3 bases: TGCGCCAGCAGCCAAGATTCGGGACAGGGAGGAGGCCAGTACTTC. This translates into CASSQDSGQGGGQYF.